A single sample is the source of the 8 T cell receptor beta chains below, sequenced in a study of T cells in Graves' hyperthyroidism and ophthalmopathy. RNA transcripts served as the template for amplifying TCR beta CDR3 regions. First-round RT-PCR targeting the TCR CDR3 was performed with the HTBI primer set. TCRdb reprocessed the multiplex PCR reads via MiXCR and lists one record per CDR3 protein. The sample carries about 510,000 distinct CDR3 sequences, approximately 14% recorded once. The sequencing input was blood. The receptors were sampled from a middle-aged woman with Graves' hyperthyroidism.

This clonotype was recorded at least ten times. CDR3 amino acids: CATSDQNNSPLHF. The CDR3 nucleotides are TGTGCCACCTCGGATCAGAATAATTCACCCCTCCACTTT. The chain is built from TRBV7-8 and TRBJ1-6; D gene ambiguous. Germline values: CDR1 SGHVS, CDR2 FQNEAQ. This CDR3 is 13 amino acids long. Trimming stripped 10 bases from V and 5 bases from J, with 12 bases between.

This clonotype was counted many times. This chain joins TRBV12-3 or TRBV12-4 and TRBJ2-5; possibly TRBD1 or TRBD2 for D (6 bases each). The CDR3 loop spans 14 amino acids. Between the trimmed V and J ends, which lost 6 bases and 5 bases, there was a span of 16 bases. CDR3 nucleotides: TGTGCCAGCAGGTCGTGGGGGGCAGGGGAGACCCAGTACTTC. Translated, it gives CASRSWGAGETQYF.

This clonotype was observed many times. This rearrangement joins TRBV11-1 to TRBJ2-1, with a possible D match to TRBD1 (6 bases). Germline-derived CDR1 and CDR2 are SGHAT and FQDESV (reference sequence). Trimming removed 5 bases at V and 10 bases at J, with 18 bases between. This CDR3 comprises 14 residues. CDR3 DNA sequence: TGTGCCAGCAGCCACCGGACTGGAACAGGGGAGCAGTTCTTC. This codes for CASSHRTGTGEQFF.

The rearrangement joins TRBV25-1 to TRBJ1-5; D uncertain. The germline V and J ends were trimmed by 2 bases and 6 bases, with 11 bases remaining between them. The CDR3 is 14 residues long. Germline V gene data show CDR1 as MGHDK and CDR2 as SYGVNS. Written as DNA, the CDR3 is TGTGCCAGCAGTGAAAGCCTTGCGGCTCAGCCCCAGCATTTT. It codes for CASSESLAAQPQHF.

This clonotype was counted a few times. The rearrangement links TRBV6-1 to TRBJ2-7; D remains unclear. V shed 7 bases and J shed 2 bases, with 18 bases lying between them. Germline V CDR1 and CDR2: MNHNS, SASEGT. The CDR3 has 15 amino acids. The CDR3 DNA sequence: TGTGCCAGCAACAACCCAGGATCTCGAGCCTACGAGCAGTACTTC. Residues: CASNNPGSRAYEQYF.

This clonotype has only a few counts. The CDR3 sequence: CASGRWGGEINSPLHF. CDR3 in DNA: TGTGCCAGCGGCCGGTGGGGGGGAGAAATTAATTCACCCCTCCACTTT. J is TRBJ1-6 and V is TRBV27; weak D call: TRBD1 (5 bases). The CDR3 loop spans 16 amino acids. From germline, CDR1 is MNHEY and CDR2 SMNVEV (reference sequence). Trimming removed 8 bases at V and 6 bases at J, with 20 bases between.

This clonotype was detected many times. The rearrangement uses TRBV18 and TRBJ2-7; 10 nucleotides align to TRBD1. This CDR3 spans 15 amino acids. Germline CDR1 KGHSH, CDR2 LQKENI. Unmatched junction bases numbered 8, after V lost 6 bases and J lost 3 bases. As DNA, the CDR3 is TGTGCCAGCTCGGGGGGACAGGGGCCGGGCTACGAGCAGTACTTC. Amino acids: CASSGGQGPGYEQYF.

The chain recombines TRBV19 with TRBJ2-7; D remains unclear. This CDR3 comprises 11 residues. The germline V gene has CDR1 LNHDA and CDR2 SQIVND (reference sequence). Trimming took off 6 bases at V and 4 bases at J, with 7 bases between the two ends. The CDR3 DNA is TGTGCCAGTAGGAAGCCTTACGAGCAGTACTTC. It is translated as CASRKPYEQYF. Full variable domain (outside the CDR3, taken from reference TRBV19 and TRBJ2-7): DGGITQSPKYLFRKEGQNVTLSCEQNLNHDAMYWYRQDPGQGLRLIYYSQIVNDFQKGDIAEGYSVSREKKESFPLTVTSAQKNPTAFYLCASRKPYEQYFGPGTRLTVT.